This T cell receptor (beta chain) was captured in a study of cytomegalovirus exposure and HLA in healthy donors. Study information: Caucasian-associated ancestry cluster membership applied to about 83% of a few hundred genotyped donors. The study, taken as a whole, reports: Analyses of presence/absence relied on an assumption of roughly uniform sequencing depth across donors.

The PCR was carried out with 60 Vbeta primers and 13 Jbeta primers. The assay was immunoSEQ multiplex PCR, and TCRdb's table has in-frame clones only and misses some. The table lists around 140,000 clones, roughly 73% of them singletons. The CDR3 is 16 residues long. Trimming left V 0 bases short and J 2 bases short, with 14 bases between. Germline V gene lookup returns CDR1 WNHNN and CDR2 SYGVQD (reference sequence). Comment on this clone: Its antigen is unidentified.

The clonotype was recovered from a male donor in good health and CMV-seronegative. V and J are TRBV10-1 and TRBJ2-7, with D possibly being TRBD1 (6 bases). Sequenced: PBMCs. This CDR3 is CASSESSGVGPYEQYF. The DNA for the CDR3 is TGCGCCAGCAGTGAGTCGTCAGGGGTAGGACCCTACGAGCAGTACTTC.